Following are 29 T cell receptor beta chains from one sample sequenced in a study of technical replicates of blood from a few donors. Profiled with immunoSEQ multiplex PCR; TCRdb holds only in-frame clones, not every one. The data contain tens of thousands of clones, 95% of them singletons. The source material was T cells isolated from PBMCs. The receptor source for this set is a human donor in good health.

CDR3 residues: CASSLGGNTEAFF. In DNA, the CDR3 is TGTGCCAGTAGTCTGGGGGGGAACACTGAAGCTTTCTTT. The chain combines TRBV19 with TRBJ1-1; TRBD1 is a possible D gene (5 bases). Trimming stripped 5 bases from V and 1 base from J, with 8 bases between. The length of the CDR3 is 13 residues. CDR1 and CDR2 (germline): LNHDA, SQIVND (reference sequence).

CDR3 in amino acids: CASSPGADSGNTIYF. CDR3 in DNA: TGTGCCAGTAGCCCAGGGGCCGACTCTGGAAACACCATATATTTT. This chain connects TRBV19 to TRBJ1-3; D possibly corresponds to TRBD1 (6 bases). Germline loops: CDR1 LNHDA, CDR2 SQIVND (reference sequence). Deletions cut 6 bases from V and 0 bases from J, with 12 bases between. The CDR3 extends over 15 amino acids.

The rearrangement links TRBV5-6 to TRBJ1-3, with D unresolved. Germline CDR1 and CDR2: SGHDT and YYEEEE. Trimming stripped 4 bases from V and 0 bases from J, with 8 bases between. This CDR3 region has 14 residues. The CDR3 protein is CASSEESSGNTIYF. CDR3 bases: TGTGCCAGCAGCGAAGAGAGCTCTGGAAACACCATATATTTT.

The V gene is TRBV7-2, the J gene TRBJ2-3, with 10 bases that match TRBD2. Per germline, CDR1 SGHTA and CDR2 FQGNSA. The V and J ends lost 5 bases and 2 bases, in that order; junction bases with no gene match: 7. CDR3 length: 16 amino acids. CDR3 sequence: CASSRTSGEHTDTQYF. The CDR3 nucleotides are TGTGCCAGCAGCCGGACTAGCGGCGAACACACAGATACGCAGTATTTT.

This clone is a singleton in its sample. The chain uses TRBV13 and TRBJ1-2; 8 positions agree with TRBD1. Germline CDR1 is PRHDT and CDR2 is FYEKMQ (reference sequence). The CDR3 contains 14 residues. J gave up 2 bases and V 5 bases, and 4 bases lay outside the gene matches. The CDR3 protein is CASSIGQGNYGYTF. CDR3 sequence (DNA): TGTGCCAGCAGCATCGGACAGGGAAACTATGGCTACACCTTC. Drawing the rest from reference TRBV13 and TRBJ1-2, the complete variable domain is AAGVIQSPRHLIKEKRETATLKCYPIPRHDTVYWYQQGPGQDPQFLISFYEKMQSDKGSIPDRFSAQQFSDYHSELNMSSLELGDSALYFCASSIGQGNYGYTFGSGTRLTVV.

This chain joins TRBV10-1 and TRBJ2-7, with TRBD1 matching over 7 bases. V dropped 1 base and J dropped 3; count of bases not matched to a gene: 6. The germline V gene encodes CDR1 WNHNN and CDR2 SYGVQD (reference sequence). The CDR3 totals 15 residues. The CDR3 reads CASSELRGQFYEQYF. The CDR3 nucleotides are TGCGCCAGCAGTGAGTTAAGGGGACAGTTCTACGAGCAGTACTTC.

In nucleotides, the CDR3 is TGTGCCAGCAGCACAGGGACAGGGGACGAGCAGTACTTC. Translated, it gives CASSTGTGDEQYF. The J gene is TRBJ2-7, the V gene TRBV11-3, with 10 bases fitting TRBD1. The CDR3 is 13 amino acids. The J segment lost 5 bases and the V segment lost 5 bases, leaving 3 bases of the junction unmatched. Germline CDR1 is SGHNT and CDR2 is YENEEA. The entire variable domain, with the rest obtained from reference TRBV11-3 and TRBJ2-7, is as follows: EAGVVQSPRYKIIEKKQPVAFWCNPISGHNTLYWYLQNLGQGPELLIRYENEEAVDDSQLPKDRFSAERLKGVDSTLKIQPAELGDSAVYLCASSTGTGDEQYFGPGTRLTVT.

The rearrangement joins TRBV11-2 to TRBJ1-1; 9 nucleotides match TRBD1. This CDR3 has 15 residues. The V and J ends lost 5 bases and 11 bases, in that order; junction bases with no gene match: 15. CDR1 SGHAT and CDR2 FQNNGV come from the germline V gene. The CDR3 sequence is CASSKPGQGISTAFF. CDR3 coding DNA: TGTGCCAGCAGCAAACCGGGACAGGGTATATCGACCGCTTTCTTT.

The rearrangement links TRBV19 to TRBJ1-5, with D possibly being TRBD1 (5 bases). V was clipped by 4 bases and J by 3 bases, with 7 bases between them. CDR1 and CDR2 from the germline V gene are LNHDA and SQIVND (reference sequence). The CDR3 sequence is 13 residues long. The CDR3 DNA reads TGTGCCAGTAGTACGGGGGTCAATCAGCCCCAGCATTTT. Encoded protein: CASSTGVNQPQHF. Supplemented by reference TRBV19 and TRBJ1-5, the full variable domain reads DGGITQSPKYLFRKEGQNVTLSCEQNLNHDAMYWYRQDPGQGLRLIYYSQIVNDFQKGDIAEGYSVSREKKESFPLTVTSAQKNPTAFYLCASSTGVNQPQHFGDGTRLSIL.

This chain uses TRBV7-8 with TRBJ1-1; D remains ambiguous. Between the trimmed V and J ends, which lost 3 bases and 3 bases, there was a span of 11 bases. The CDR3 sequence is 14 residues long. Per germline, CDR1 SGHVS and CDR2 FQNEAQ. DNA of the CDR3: TGTGCCAGCAGCTTTGGGAAGGAGGACACTGAAGCTTTCTTT. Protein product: CASSFGKEDTEAFF.

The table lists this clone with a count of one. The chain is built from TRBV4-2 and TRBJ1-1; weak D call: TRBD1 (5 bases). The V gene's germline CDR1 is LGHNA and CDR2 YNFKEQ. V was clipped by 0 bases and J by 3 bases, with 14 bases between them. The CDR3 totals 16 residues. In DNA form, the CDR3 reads TGTGCCAGCAGCCAAGAGCTCCAGCGGGACCACACTGAAGCTTTCTTT. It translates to CASSQELQRDHTEAFF.

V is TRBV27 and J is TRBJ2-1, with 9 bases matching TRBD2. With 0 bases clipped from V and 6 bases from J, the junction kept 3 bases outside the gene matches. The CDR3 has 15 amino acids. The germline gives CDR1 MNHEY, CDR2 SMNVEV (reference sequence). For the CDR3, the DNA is TGTGCCAGCAGTTTATCGCGGGAGGGCAGCAATGAGCAGTTCTTC. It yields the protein CASSLSREGSNEQFF.

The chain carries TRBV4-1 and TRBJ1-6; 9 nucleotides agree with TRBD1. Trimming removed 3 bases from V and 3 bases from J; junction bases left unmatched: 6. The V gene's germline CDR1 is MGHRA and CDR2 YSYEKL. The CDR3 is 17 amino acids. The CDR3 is CASSQVQGANYNSPLHF. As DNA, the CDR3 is TGCGCCAGCAGCCAGGTACAGGGGGCTAACTATAATTCACCCCTCCACTTT.

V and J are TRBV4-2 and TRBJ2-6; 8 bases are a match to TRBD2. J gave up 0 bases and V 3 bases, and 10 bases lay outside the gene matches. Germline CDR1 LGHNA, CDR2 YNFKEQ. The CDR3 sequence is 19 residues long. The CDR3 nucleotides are TGTGCCAGCAGCCAGGCGAGCGGGGGAAACCCCTCTGGGGCCAACGTCCTGACTTTC. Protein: CASSQASGGNPSGANVLTF.

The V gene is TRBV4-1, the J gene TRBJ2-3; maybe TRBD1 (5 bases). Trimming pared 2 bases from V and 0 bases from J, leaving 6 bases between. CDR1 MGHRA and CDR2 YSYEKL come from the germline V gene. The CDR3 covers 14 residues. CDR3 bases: TGCGCCAGCAGCCAACAGGGTAGCACAGATACGCAGTATTTT. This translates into CASSQQGSTDTQYF.

The chain's CDR3 is CASSEWGPGLPSNEQFF. CDR3 DNA sequence: TGTGCCAGCAGTGAATGGGGACCGGGACTCCCTAGCAATGAGCAGTTCTTC. This chain connects TRBV2 to TRBJ2-1, with TRBD2 as a possible D gene (6 bases). V was trimmed by 2 bases and J by 6 bases, leaving 20 bases between them. This CDR3 spans 17 amino acids. The germline gives CDR1 SNHLY, CDR2 FYNNEI.

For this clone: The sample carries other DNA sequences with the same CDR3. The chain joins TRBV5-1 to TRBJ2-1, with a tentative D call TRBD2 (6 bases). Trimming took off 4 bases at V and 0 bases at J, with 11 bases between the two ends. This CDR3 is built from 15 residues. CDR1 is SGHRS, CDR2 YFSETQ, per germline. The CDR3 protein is CASSLGGGSYNEQFF. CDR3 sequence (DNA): TGCGCCAGCAGCCTTGGGGGAGGCTCCTACAATGAGCAGTTCTTC.

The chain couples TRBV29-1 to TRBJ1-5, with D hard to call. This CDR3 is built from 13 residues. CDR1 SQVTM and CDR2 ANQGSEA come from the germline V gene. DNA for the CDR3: TGCAGGCCCGATTGCTATAGCAATCAGCCCCAGCATTTT. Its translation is CRPDCYSNQPQHF.

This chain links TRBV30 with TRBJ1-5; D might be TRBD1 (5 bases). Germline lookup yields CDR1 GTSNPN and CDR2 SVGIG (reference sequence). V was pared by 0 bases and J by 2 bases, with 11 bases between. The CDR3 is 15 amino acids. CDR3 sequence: CAWSVPGVGNQPQHF. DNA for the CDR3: TGTGCCTGGAGTGTTCCGGGGGTAGGCAATCAGCCCCAGCATTTT.

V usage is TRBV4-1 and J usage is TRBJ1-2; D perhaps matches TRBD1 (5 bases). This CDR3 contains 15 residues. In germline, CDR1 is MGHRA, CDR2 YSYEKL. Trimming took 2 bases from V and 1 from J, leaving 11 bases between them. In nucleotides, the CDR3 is TGCGCCAGCAGCCAAAAACCCGACAGTAACTATGGCTACACCTTC. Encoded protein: CASSQKPDSNYGYTF.

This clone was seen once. CDR3 amino acids: CASRQGTGEAWGYTF. CDR3 nucleotide sequence: TGTGCCAGCAGGCAGGGGACAGGGGAGGCGTGGGGCTACACCTTC. The rearrangement joins TRBV2 to TRBJ1-2, with TRBD1 matching 10 bases. Germline CDR1 is SNHLY and CDR2 is FYNNEI. The ends lost 6 bases at V and 8 bases at J; junction bases unmatched: 12. This CDR3 region has 15 residues.

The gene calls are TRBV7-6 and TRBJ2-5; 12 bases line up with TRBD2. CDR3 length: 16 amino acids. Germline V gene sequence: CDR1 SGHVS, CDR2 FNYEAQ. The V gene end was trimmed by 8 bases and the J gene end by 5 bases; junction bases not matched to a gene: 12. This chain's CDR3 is CASSVYGTSGQETQYF. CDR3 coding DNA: TGTGCCAGCTCCGTGTATGGGACTAGCGGGCAGGAGACCCAGTACTTC.

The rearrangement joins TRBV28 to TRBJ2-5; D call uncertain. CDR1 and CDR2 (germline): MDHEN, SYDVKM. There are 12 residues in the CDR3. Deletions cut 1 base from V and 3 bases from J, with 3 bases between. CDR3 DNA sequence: TGTGCCAGCAGTTTATATAAAGAGACCCAGTACTTC. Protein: CASSLYKETQYF.

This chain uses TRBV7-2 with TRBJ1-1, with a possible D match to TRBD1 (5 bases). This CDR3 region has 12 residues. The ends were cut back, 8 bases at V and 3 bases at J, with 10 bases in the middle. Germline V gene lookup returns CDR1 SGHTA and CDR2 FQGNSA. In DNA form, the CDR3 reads TGTGCCAGCGCGGGGGATCACACTGAAGCTTTCTTT. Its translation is CASAGDHTEAFF.

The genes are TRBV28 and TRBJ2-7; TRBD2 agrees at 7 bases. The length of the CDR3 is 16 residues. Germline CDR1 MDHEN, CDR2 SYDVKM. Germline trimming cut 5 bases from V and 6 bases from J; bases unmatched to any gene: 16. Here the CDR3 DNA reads TGTGCCAGCAGTGACAATACGTTTCCCGGGACTATCGAGCAGTACTTC. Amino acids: CASSDNTFPGTIEQYF.

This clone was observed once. CDR3 nucleotide sequence: TGTGCCAGTAGTCGACAGGGGGCCAACTACGAGCAGTACTTC. Protein: CASSRQGANYEQYF. The rearrangement links TRBV19 to TRBJ2-7, with TRBD1 matching 10 bases. The CDR3 sequence is 14 residues long. J gave up 3 bases and V 5 bases, and 4 bases lay outside the gene matches. CDR1 LNHDA and CDR2 SQIVND come from the germline V gene (reference sequence). The whole variable domain, filled in from reference TRBV19 and TRBJ2-7, reads DGGITQSPKYLFRKEGQNVTLSCEQNLNHDAMYWYRQDPGQGLRLIYYSQIVNDFQKGDIAEGYSVSREKKESFPLTVTSAQKNPTAFYLCASSRQGANYEQYFGPGTRLTVT.

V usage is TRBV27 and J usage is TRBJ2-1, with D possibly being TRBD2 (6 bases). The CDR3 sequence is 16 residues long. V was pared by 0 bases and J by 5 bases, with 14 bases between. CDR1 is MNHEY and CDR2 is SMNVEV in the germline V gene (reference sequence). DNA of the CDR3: TGTGCCAGCAGTTTATCGTGGGTAGCGGCGGACAATGAGCAGTTCTTC. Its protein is CASSLSWVAADNEQFF.

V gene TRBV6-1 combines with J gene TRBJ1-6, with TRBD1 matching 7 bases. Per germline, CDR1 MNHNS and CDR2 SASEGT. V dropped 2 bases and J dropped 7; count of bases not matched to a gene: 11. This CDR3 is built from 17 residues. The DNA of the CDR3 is TGTGCCAGCAGTGAATACTTCCTGACAGGGCAAAATTCACCCCTCCACTTT. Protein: CASSEYFLTGQNSPLHF.

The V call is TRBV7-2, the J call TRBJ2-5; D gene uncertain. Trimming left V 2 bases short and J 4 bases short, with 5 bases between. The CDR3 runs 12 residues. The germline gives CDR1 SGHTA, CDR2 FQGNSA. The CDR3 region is CASSLSRETQYF. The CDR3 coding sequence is TGTGCCAGCAGCTTATCCCGAGAGACCCAGTACTTC.